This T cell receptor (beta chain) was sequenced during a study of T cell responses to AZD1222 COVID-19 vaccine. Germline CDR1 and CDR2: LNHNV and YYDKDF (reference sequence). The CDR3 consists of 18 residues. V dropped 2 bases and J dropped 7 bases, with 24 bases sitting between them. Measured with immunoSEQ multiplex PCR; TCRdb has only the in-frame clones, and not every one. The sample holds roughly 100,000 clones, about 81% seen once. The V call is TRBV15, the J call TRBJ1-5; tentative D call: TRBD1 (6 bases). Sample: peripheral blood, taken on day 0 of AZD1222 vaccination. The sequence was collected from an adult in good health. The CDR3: CATSRIQPGGGLAQPQHF. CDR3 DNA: TGTGCCACCAGCAGAATACAGCCCGGGGGCGGTCTGGCCCAGCCCCAGCATTTT.